Shown below are 2 T cell receptor beta chains from a single sample sequenced in a study of blood T cell repertoires in COVID-19. Clones were sequenced by immunoSEQ multiplex PCR, and TCRdb holds only the in-frame ones, with some missing. The data show fewer than 200,000 clones, with roughly 84% seen just once and 1% to 1.5% held by the top ten. The sample was peripheral blood. These receptor sequences come from a man aged 55 to 70 who had recovered from COVID-19.

Only a few counts were recorded for this clone. The chain employs TRBV27 and TRBJ1-5, with TRBD1 matching 8 bases. This CDR3 has 14 amino acids. Germline V gene lookup returns CDR1 MNHEY and CDR2 SMNVEV (reference sequence). The ends lost 5 bases at V and 7 bases at J; junction bases unmatched: 7. CDR3 nucleotides: TGTGCCAGCAGTCCCCTGGACAGGGACCAGCCCCAGCATTTT. Its protein product is CASSPLDRDQPQHF.

The rearrangement links TRBV10-1 to TRBJ2-7; 7 bases are shared with TRBD2. The CDR3 totals 18 residues. With V trimmed by 0 bases and J by 3 bases, 14 bases remained unmatched. CDR1 is WNHNN and CDR2 is SYGVQD in the germline V gene (reference sequence). CDR3 in DNA: TGCGCCAGCAGTGAGTCGGGTAGCCTGGGGGGGACGCTCTACGAGCAGTACTTC. Its translation is CASSESGSLGGTLYEQYF.